A single sample is the source of the 14 T cell receptor beta chains below, sequenced in a study of T cell clonotyping in hematopoietic cell transplantation. Time point defined: recipient sample about 28 days before transplant, after cytoreduction. Sequencing was performed with immunoSEQ multiplex PCR; in TCRdb, only in-frame clones are kept and a portion is missing. The table includes about 36,000 clones, roughly 96% detected once. The starting material was peripheral blood mononuclear cells, obtained before stem cell transplant. These receptors were taken from a man in his forties with chronic myeloid leukemia. Some clones in this sample may be carry-over from other donors' samples.

In this sample, this clone turned up once. The rearrangement joins TRBV29-1 to TRBJ1-1; 7 positions match TRBD1. Germline V CDR1 and CDR2: SQVTM, ANQGSEA. Trimming took 4 bases from V and 4 from J; bases not matched to a gene: 6. The CDR3 covers 13 residues. This chain's CDR3 is CSVATGVGTEAFF. As DNA, the CDR3 is TGCAGCGTTGCAACAGGGGTCGGCACTGAAGCTTTCTTT.

The rearrangement uses TRBV5-8 and TRBJ2-5; D is tentatively TRBD1 or TRBD2 (5 bases each). There are 16 residues in the CDR3. Germline CDR1 reads SGHTS; CDR2 reads YDEGEE. The V and J ends lost 0 bases and 1 base respectively, with 13 bases between them. This CDR3 reads CASSLGSGSLQETQYF. The CDR3, as DNA: TGTGCCAGCAGCTTGGGGTCAGGGAGCCTCCAAGAGACCCAGTACTTC.

This clone came up once. The chain links TRBV5-1 to TRBJ2-7; possible D gene TRBD1, 6 bases. V dropped 7 bases and J dropped 2 bases, with 13 bases sitting between them. CDR3 length equals 13 residues. The germline V gene encodes CDR1 SGHRS and CDR2 YFSETQ. The CDR3: CASSVAGAYEQYF. The DNA for the CDR3 is TGCGCCAGCTCCGTAGCAGGGGCCTACGAGCAGTACTTC.

This sequence joins TRBV10-3 and TRBJ2-3; the match to TRBD1 covers 7 bases. CDR3 length: 14 amino acids. V lost 6 bases, J lost 0 bases, and 3 bases stayed unmatched. Germline V lookup: CDR1 ENHRY, CDR2 SYGVKD. This chain's CDR3 is CAISYRGSTDTQYF. The CDR3 DNA follows: TGTGCCATCAGCTACAGGGGTAGCACAGATACGCAGTATTTT.

The rearrangement links TRBV4-1 to TRBJ1-5; D possibly corresponds to TRBD1 (6 bases). The germline V gene encodes CDR1 MGHRA and CDR2 YSYEKL. Trimming left V 2 bases short and J 0 bases short, with 11 bases between. This CDR3 contains 16 residues. The chain's CDR3 is CASSQSGAGSNQPQHF. The CDR3 nucleotides are TGCGCCAGCAGCCAATCAGGGGCCGGTAGCAATCAGCCCCAGCATTTT.

The V gene is TRBV11-2, the J gene TRBJ1-6; D unresolved. This CDR3 is 18 amino acids long. V was trimmed by 3 bases and J by 9 bases, leaving 24 bases between them. Germline V CDR1 and CDR2: SGHAT, FQNNGV. The CDR3 spells CASSFPSGPPWLGSPLHF. The CDR3, as DNA: TGTGCCAGCAGCTTTCCCTCCGGGCCCCCTTGGCTAGGTTCACCCCTCCACTTT.

V is TRBV7-9 and J is TRBJ1-1; maybe TRBD1 (5 bases). This CDR3 comprises 14 residues. The V gene's germline CDR1 is SEHNR and CDR2 FQNEAQ (reference sequence). V lost 0 bases to trimming and J lost 5 bases, with 10 bases between them. CDR3 in amino acids: CASSLAAGRTEAFF. The CDR3 nucleotides are TGTGCCAGCAGCTTAGCGGCAGGGCGAACTGAAGCTTTCTTT.

The genes are TRBV9 and TRBJ2-5, with 11 positions matching TRBD2. The J call is doubtful: the DNA matches TRBJ2-7 better. Germline assignment: CDR1 SGDLS and CDR2 YYNGEE. The CDR3 has 17 residues. CDR3 DNA sequence: TGTGCCAGCAGCGTAGGGTCAACTAGCGGGGGCCCCTACGAGCAGTACTTC. Translation: CASSVGSTSGGPYEQYF.

The chain recombines TRBV27 with TRBJ1-1; TRBD1 is a possible D gene (6 bases). CDR1 and CDR2 from the germline V gene are MNHEY and SMNVEV (reference sequence). The CDR3 totals 16 residues. V was clipped by 6 bases and J by 7 bases, with 24 bases between them. CDR3 DNA sequence: TGTGCCAGCAGAGACGGGACATCGGGGGGGGGCGTTGAAGCTTTCTTT. As protein: CASRDGTSGGGVEAFF.

The V gene is TRBV11-2, the J gene TRBJ1-1; D uncertain. The V end lost 2 bases, the J end lost 5 bases, and 3 bases lay between the germline ends. CDR1 SGHAT and CDR2 FQNNGV come from the germline V gene. CDR3 length equals 11 residues. CDR3 sequence reads: CASSLRTEAFF. CDR3 DNA: TGTGCCAGCAGCTTACGTACTGAAGCTTTCTTT. Looking up the rest from reference TRBV11-2 and TRBJ1-1 gives the full variable domain: EAGVAQSPRYKIIEKRQSVAFWCNPISGHATLYWYQQILGQGPKLLIQFQNNGVVDDSQLPKDRFSAERLKGVDSTLKIQPAKLEDSAVYLCASSLRTEAFFGQGTRLTVV.

This clone was detected once. The chain couples TRBV7-2 to TRBJ1-4; possibly TRBD1 for D (5 bases). CDR1 is SGHTA, CDR2 FQGNSA, per germline. This CDR3 contains 15 residues. V shed 6 bases and J shed 8 bases, with 19 bases lying between them. CDR3 nucleotides: TGTGCCAGCAGTTACGGGACTGCGTTGGGGGAAAAACTGTTTTTT. The encoded protein is CASSYGTALGEKLFF.

The CDR3 DNA follows: TGTGCCAGCAGCTTCATCCGGGGTCGGAACACCGGGGAGCTGTTTTTT. This translates into CASSFIRGRNTGELFF. The chain employs TRBV7-8 and TRBJ2-2, with D perhaps TRBD2 (5 bases). CDR3 length: 16 amino acids. Germline CDR1 is SGHVS and CDR2 is FQNEAQ. Trimming pared 3 bases from V and 1 base from J, leaving 12 bases between. Full variable domain (missing parts from reference TRBV7-8 and TRBJ2-2): GAGVSQSPRYKVAKRGQDVALRCDPISGHVSLFWYQQALGQGPEFLTYFQNEAQLDKSGLPSDRFFAERPEGSVSTLKIQRTQQEDSAVYLCASSFIRGRNTGELFFGEGSRLTVL.

This chain uses TRBV4-1 with TRBJ1-2, with 8 nucleotides matching TRBD1. Germline CDR1 is MGHRA and CDR2 is YSYEKL. J lost 3 bases, V lost 1 base, and 4 bases had no gene match. The CDR3 sequence is 15 residues long. The CDR3 reads CASSQVTGAYYGYTF. DNA of the CDR3: TGCGCCAGCAGCCAAGTGACAGGGGCATACTATGGCTACACCTTC.

The V and J genes are TRBV7-2 and TRBJ2-3, with D possibly matching TRBD2 (7 bases). CDR3 size: 14 residues. Deletions cut 6 bases from V and 10 bases from J, with 20 bases between. Germline V CDR1 and CDR2: SGHTA, FQGNSA. The CDR3 DNA follows: TGTGCCAGCAGTAAAAGGAGGGGGGGCGGGCCGCAGTATTTT. It encodes CASSKRRGGGPQYF.